Each of the 6 T cell receptor beta chains below was sequenced from the same sample in a study of control samples from healthy donors and cancer patients. Libraries were prepared by immunoSEQ multiplex PCR; TCRdb keeps only in-frame clonotypes and omits some of them. The profile shows 110,000 to 150,000 clones, 94% of them singletons. Sequencing input: blood. The source of these receptors is a man in his forties or fifties in good health.

The V call is TRBV2, the J call TRBJ1-2; 11 bases are shared with TRBD1. Germline trimming cut 7 bases from V and 8 bases from J; bases unmatched to any gene: 9. Germline CDR1 is SNHLY and CDR2 is FYNNEI. CDR3 size: 14 residues. The CDR3 DNA reads as TGTGCCAGCATTGGGACAGGGGGAGAAGGAGGCTACACCTTC. Amino acid sequence: CASIGTGGEGGYTF.

The chain carries TRBV2 and TRBJ2-3, with D possibly being TRBD2 (5 bases). Germline loops: CDR1 SNHLY, CDR2 FYNNEI. Trimming cost V 2 bases and J 5 bases, with 14 bases left between them. This CDR3 has 15 residues. CDR3 sequence reads: CASSEFGVMGDTQYF. CDR3 nucleotide sequence: TGTGCCAGCAGTGAATTCGGGGTGATGGGAGATACGCAGTATTTT.

The CDR3 region is CASSSRGSLNYGYTF. As DNA, the CDR3 is TGTGCCAGCAGCTCCCGGGGCAGTCTTAACTATGGCTACACCTTC. The rearrangement uses TRBV27 and TRBJ1-2, with D perhaps TRBD1 (5 bases). The CDR3 consists of 15 residues. The V end lost 6 bases, the J end lost 1 base, and 15 bases lay between the germline ends. Germline values: CDR1 MNHEY, CDR2 SMNVEV (reference sequence).

CDR3: CASSLSNQPQHF. The CDR3 DNA reads as TGTGCCAGCAGCCTAAGCAATCAGCCCCAGCATTTT. The chain employs TRBV13 and TRBJ1-5; no clear D gene. The CDR3 runs to 12 residues. The V gene's germline CDR1 is PRHDT and CDR2 FYEKMQ (reference sequence). Deletions cut 5 bases from V and 1 base from J, with 3 bases between. The whole variable domain, filled in from reference TRBV13 and TRBJ1-5, reads AAGVIQSPRHLIKEKRETATLKCYPIPRHDTVYWYQQGPGQDPQFLISFYEKMQSDKGSIPDRFSAQQFSDYHSELNMSSLELGDSALYFCASSLSNQPQHFGDGTRLSIL.

The chain uses TRBV19 and TRBJ2-3, with D perhaps given as TRBD1 or TRBD2 (5 bases each). The CDR3 is made up of 16 amino acids. Germline lookup yields CDR1 LNHDA and CDR2 SQIVND (reference sequence). V lost 5 bases and J lost 0, with 15 bases in between. The CDR3 bases are TGTGCCAGTAGTCATATAATGAGGGGCAGCACAGATACGCAGTATTTT. Its protein product is CASSHIMRGSTDTQYF.

CDR3 sequence (DNA): TGCGCCAGCACTAGCGGGCACAGAGATACGCAGTATTTT. Its translation: CASTSGHRDTQYF. The chain is built from TRBV10-1 and TRBJ2-3; 8 positions agree with TRBD2. The CDR3 extends over 13 amino acids. The ends lost 7 bases at V and 5 bases at J; junction bases unmatched: 5. Per germline, CDR1 WNHNN and CDR2 SYGVQD (reference sequence).